This entry concerns a single T cell receptor (beta chain). V lost 1 base to trimming and J lost 3 bases; unmatched junction nucleotides: 5. CDR3 length: 16 residues. The germline V gene has CDR1 SGHDN and CDR2 FVKESK. This entry belongs to a study of blood T cell repertoires in COVID-19. At the level of the study: Samples came from the United States, Italy and Spain, spanning acute and convalescent COVID-19. Nucleic acid was either cDNA or gDNA, and it came from T cells, B-cell-depleted T cells, or PBMCs.

In the authors' workflow: Amplification with reference gene primers provided the estimates of nucleated cell counts. Repertoires were generated with immunoSEQ multiplex PCR, while TCRdb's copy carries only in-frame clones and drops some. V and J calls and clone size are given by that table; D and trimming were obtained from the DNA. The sample gives approximately 200,000 clones, 75% to 90% of which show up once; 2.5% to 3.5% is in the top ten. The TCR sequence derives from a man aged 55 to 70 with acute or convalescent COVID-19. Input material: peripheral blood. V and J are TRBV14 and TRBJ2-1; TRBD1 agrees at 8 bases. CDR3 protein: CASSQGDRLHYNEQFF. The CDR3 bases are TGTGCCAGCAGCCAAGGGGACAGGTTACACTACAATGAGCAGTTCTTC.